This T cell receptor beta chain was captured by sequencing in a study of blood T cell repertoires in COVID-19. The CDR3 is made up of 15 amino acids. Between the trimmed V and J ends, which lost 7 bases and 0 bases, there was a span of 13 bases. Germline CDR1 and CDR2: MDHEN and SYDVKM. TCRdb's copy holds only in-frame clones and misses some; the assay was immunoSEQ multiplex PCR. Here the sample spans around 270,000 clones, around 82% being singletons. While infection was still active, Seattle patients were enrolled and then followed longitudinally. The sequencing input was peripheral blood. The receptor was isolated from a person aged 65 to 85 with COVID-19, enrolled during active disease. The chain employs TRBV28 and TRBJ1-5, with D possibly matching TRBD1 (5 bases). As DNA, the CDR3 is TGTGCCAGCAAGGTCCAGGGTTTTAGCAATCAGCCCCAGCATTTT. Protein sequence: CASKVQGFSNQPQHF.